The sample holds a few counts of the clone carrying this TCR beta chain. As yet, its antigen is unknown. This may arise from a read error, as a much more abundant clone is one base away. Three rounds of nested PCR, following a modified ARM-PCR protocol, produced the TCRbeta library. TCRdb analysed the multiplex PCR reads with MiXCR anew, one entry per CDR3 protein. The sample includes around 99,000 distinct CDR3 sequences, 60% to 70% of them seen just once. The record originates from a study of tumor and adjacent non-tumor tissue in lung cancer. In the study overall: Patients comprised about a dozen adenocarcinoma, 2 squamous cell carcinoma and 1 small cell lung cancer. Patients were aged roughly 30 to 76, ten or so men and about five women, stage I to III. On average, productive TCRbeta reads reached roughly 4.2 million per sample. The study, taken as a whole, reports: TCR diversity was significantly greater in tumor than normal lung tissue.

This sample's RNA came from whole unsorted tissue. The normal lung tissue was taken more than 3 cm from the tumor edge. The V end was cut by 11 bases, the J end by 0 bases, with 10 bases between. CDR3 size: 12 residues. Germline V gene sequence: CDR1 MDHEN, CDR2 SYDVKM. The genes are TRBV28 and TRBJ1-1; D gene ambiguous. The sample consisted of distant non-tumor lung tissue. The clonotype comes from a man in his 60s with non-small cell lung cancer. DNA for the CDR3: TGTGCCCTCCCCCGACTGAACACTGAAGCTTTCTTT. Residues: CALPRLNTEAFF.